This T cell receptor beta chain was sequenced during a study of blood T cell repertoires in COVID-19. At the level of the study: From T cells, B-cell-depleted T cells, or PBMCs came the material, which was cDNA or gDNA.

Across about two dozen US areas, participants ranged in age from 18 to 89 years. Assignments of participants to cohorts depended upon their own reported clinical history. Clones were read by immunoSEQ multiplex PCR, and TCRdb kept only the in-frame ones, dropping some. The sample records approximately 280,000 clones, 89% being singletons. This clonotype was sampled from a woman aged 60 to 75 who had recovered from COVID-19. The specimen sequenced was PBMCs or T cells enriched from blood (not recorded which).

The CDR3 here is CASSFGDRGAETQYF. The CDR3 DNA sequence: TGTGCCAGTAGTTTCGGGGACAGGGGGGCAGAGACCCAGTACTTC. V gene TRBV19 combines with J gene TRBJ2-5, with 11 bases identical to TRBD1. J was trimmed by 4 bases and V by 5 bases; bases with no gene match: 6. This CDR3 has 15 amino acids. The germline gives CDR1 LNHDA, CDR2 SQIVND (reference sequence). The full variable domain, in which reference TRBV19 and TRBJ2-5 provide the parts outside the CDR3, is DGGITQSPKYLFRKEGQNVTLSCEQNLNHDAMYWYRQDPGQGLRLIYYSQIVNDFQKGDIAEGYSVSREKKESFPLTVTSAQKNPTAFYLCASSFGDRGAETQYFGPGTRLLVL.